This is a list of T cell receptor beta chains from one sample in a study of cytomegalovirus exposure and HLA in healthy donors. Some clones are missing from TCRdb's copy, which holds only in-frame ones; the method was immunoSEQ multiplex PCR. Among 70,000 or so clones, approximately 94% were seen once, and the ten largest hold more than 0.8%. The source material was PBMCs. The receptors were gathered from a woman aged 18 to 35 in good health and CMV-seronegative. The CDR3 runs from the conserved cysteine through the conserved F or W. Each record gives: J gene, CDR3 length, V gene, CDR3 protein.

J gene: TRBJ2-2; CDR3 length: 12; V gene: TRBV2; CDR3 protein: CASTFNTGELFF
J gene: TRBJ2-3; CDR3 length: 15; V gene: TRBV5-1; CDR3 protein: CASSGTGLGTDTQYF
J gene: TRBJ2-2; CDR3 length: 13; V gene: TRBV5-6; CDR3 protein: CASSLSGAGELFF
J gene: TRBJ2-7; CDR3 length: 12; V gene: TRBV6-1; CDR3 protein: CASSGYRDEQYF
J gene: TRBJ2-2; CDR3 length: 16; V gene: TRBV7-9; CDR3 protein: CASSSARDINTGELFF
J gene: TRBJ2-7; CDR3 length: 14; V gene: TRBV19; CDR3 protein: CASTSRDRVHEQYF
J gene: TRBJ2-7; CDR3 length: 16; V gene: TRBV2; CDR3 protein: CASISQAGASSYEQYF
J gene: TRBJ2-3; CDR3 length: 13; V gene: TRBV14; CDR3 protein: CASSQWRTDTQYF
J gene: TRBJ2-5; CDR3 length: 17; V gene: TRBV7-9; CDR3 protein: CASSLRTSGLIQETQYF
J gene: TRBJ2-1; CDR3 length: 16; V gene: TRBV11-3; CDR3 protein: CASSRERGPPYNEQFF
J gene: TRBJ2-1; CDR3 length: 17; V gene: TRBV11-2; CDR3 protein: CASSSAPRLRGHNEQFF
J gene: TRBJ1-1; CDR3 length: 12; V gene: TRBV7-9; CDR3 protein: CASSTRGTEAFF
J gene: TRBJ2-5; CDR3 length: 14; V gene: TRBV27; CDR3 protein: CASSLLPGQETQYF
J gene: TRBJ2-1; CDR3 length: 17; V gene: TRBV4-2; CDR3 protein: CASSQDWDRGLWDEQFF
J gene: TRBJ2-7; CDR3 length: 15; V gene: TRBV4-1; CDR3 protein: CASSPRLAGSYEQYF
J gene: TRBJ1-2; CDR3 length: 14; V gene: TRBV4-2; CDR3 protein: CASSQVAGYYGYTF
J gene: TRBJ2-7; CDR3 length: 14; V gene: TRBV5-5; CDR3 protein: CASSLVGATYEQYF
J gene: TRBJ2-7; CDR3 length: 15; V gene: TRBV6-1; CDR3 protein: CASSGPPGQSYEQYF
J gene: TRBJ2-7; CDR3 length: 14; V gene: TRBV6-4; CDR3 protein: CASSDGTASYEQYF
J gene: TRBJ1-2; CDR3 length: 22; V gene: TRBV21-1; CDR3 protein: CASSKARLIMWDRLAVYYGYTF
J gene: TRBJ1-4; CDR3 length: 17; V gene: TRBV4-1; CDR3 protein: CASSQVDMGLLNEKLFF
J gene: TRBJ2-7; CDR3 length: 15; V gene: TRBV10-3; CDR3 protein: CAISEDGGKSYEQYF